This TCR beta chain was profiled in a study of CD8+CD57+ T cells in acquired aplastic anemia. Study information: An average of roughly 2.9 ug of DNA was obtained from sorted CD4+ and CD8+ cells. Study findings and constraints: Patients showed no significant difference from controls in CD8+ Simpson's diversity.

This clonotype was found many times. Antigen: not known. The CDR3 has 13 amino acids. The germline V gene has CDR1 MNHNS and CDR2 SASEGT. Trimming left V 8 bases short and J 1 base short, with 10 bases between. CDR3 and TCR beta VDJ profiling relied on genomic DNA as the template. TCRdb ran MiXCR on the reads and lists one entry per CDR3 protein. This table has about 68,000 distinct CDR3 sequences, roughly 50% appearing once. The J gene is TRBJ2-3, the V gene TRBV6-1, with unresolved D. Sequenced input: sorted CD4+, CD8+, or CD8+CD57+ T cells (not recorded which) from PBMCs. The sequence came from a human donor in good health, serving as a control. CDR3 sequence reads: CASSGVGTDTQYF. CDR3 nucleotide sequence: TGTGCCAGCTCCGGTGTCGGCACAGATACGCAGTATTTT.